This TCR beta chain was profiled in a study of blood T cell repertoires in COVID-19. Background on the study: Italy, Spain and the United States were the sources of the convalescent and acute COVID-19 samples. From T cells, B-cell-depleted T cells, or PBMCs came the material, which was cDNA or gDNA.

Per germline, CDR1 SGHTA and CDR2 FQGNSA. The CDR3 runs 13 residues. The V end lost 3 bases, the J end lost 8 bases, and 12 bases lay between the germline ends. Original methodology: The authors estimated nucleated cell counts from reference gene primer amplification. Clones were sequenced by immunoSEQ multiplex PCR, and TCRdb holds only the in-frame ones, with some missing. The V and J calls and the clone size are those of that table, but D and trimming were determined from the DNA. Of around 150,000 clones in the sample, around 79% were seen once. The sample taken for sequencing was peripheral blood. The rearrangement uses TRBV7-2 and TRBJ2-3; D remains ambiguous. The clonotype comes from a man aged 50 to 60 with active or convalescent COVID-19. The CDR3 protein is CASSLNQPVTQYF. CDR3 bases: TGTGCCAGCAGCTTGAATCAACCGGTTACGCAGTATTTT. The full variable domain, completed using reference TRBV7-2 and TRBJ2-3, is GAGVSQSPSNKVTEKGKDVELRCDPISGHTALYWYRQSLGQGLEFLIYFQGNSAPDKSGLPSDRFSAERTGGSVSTLTIQRTQQEDSAVYLCASSLNQPVTQYFGPGTRLTVL.